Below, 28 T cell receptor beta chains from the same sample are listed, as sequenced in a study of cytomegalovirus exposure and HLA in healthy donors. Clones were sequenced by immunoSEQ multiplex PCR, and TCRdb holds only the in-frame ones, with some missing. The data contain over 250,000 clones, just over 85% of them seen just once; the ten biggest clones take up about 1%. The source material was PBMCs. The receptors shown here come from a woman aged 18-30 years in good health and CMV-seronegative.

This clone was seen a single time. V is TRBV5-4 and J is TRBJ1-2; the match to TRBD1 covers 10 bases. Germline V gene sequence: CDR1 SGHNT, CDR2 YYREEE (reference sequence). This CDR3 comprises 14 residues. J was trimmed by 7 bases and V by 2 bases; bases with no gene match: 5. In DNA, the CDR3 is TGTGCCAGCAGCTTAACGGACAGGGGGGTTGGCTACACCTTC. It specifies CASSLTDRGVGYTF.

Written as DNA, the CDR3 is TGCAGCGTTGCGGCAGACTACCAGCGGACCCAGTACTTC. Translating it yields CSVAADYQRTQYF. The chain links TRBV29-1 to TRBJ2-5; possible D gene TRBD2, 5 bases. The V and J ends lost 4 bases and 7 bases respectively, with 16 bases between them. Germline V gene lookup returns CDR1 SQVTM and CDR2 ANQGSEA. The CDR3 spans 13 residues.

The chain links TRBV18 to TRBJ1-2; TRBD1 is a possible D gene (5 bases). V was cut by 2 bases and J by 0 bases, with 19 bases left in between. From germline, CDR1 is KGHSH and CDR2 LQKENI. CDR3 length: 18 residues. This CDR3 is CASSPTPGKGWSNYGYTF. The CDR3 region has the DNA TGTGCCAGCTCACCAACTCCGGGCAAGGGGTGGTCTAACTATGGCTACACCTTC.

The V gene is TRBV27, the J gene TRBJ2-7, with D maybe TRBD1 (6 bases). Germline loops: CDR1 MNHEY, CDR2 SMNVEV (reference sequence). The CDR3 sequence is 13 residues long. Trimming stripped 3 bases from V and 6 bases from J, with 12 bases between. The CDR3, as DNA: TGTGCCAGCAGTTTCTCCAGGGGTGGCGAGCAGTACTTC. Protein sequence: CASSFSRGGEQYF.

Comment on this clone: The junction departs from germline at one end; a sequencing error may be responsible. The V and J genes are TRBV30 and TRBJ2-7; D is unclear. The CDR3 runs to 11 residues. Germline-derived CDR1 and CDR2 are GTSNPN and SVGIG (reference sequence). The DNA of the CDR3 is TGTGCCTCGAGTCTCTCCTACGAGCAGTACTTC. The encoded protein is CASSLSYEQYF.

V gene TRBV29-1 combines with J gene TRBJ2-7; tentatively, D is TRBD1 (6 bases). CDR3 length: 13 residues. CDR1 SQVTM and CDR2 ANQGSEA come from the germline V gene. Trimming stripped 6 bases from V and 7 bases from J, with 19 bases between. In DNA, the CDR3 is TGCAGCGTCTCCCATCCGGGACACCGGGAGCAGTACTTC. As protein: CSVSHPGHREQYF.

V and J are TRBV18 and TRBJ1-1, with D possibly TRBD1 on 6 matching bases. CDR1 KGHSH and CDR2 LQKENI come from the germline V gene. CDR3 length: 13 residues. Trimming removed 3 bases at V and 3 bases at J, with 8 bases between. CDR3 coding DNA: TGTGCCAGCTCACCCAACAGGGACACTGAAGCTTTCTTT. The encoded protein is CASSPNRDTEAFF.

The CDR3 DNA reads TGTGCCAGCAGCTTAGATCCCGGACTAGCGGGCTGGAGGGAGCAGTACTTC. Translated: CASSLDPGLAGWREQYF. V usage is TRBV7-2 and J usage is TRBJ2-7, with 11 bases fitting TRBD2. Unmatched junction bases numbered 12, after V lost 1 base and J lost 7 bases. This CDR3 spans 17 amino acids. Per the germline V gene, CDR1 is SGHTA and CDR2 is FQGNSA.

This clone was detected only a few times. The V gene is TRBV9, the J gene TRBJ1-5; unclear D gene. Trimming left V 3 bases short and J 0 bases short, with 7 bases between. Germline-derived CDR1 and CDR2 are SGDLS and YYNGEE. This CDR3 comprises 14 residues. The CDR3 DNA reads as TGTGCCAGCAGCGGAGACATTAGCAATCAGCCCCAGCATTTT. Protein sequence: CASSGDISNQPQHF.

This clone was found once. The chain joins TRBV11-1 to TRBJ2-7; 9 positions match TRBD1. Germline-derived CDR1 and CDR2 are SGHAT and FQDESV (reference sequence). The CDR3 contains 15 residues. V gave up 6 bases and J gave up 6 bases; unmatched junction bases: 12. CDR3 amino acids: CASRTGTGIMSEQYF. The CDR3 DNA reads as TGTGCCAGCAGAACCGGGACAGGGATTATGAGCGAGCAGTACTTC.

The DNA for the CDR3 is TGTGCCAGCAGGTTTCAGGGAGGTGGTCAGCCCCAGCATTTT. As protein: CASRFQGGGQPQHF. The chain joins TRBV27 to TRBJ1-5, with D tentatively TRBD1 (5 bases). CDR3 length: 14 residues. V dropped 6 bases and J dropped 6 bases, with 15 bases sitting between them. Germline CDR1 MNHEY, CDR2 SMNVEV (reference sequence).

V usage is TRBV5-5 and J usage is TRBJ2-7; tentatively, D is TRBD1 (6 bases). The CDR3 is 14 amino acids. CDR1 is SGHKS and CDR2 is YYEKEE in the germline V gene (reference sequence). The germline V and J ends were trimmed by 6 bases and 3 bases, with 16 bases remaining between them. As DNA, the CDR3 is TGTGCCAGCACCATTCCAGGCAGGGGCTACGAGCAGTACTTC. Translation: CASTIPGRGYEQYF.

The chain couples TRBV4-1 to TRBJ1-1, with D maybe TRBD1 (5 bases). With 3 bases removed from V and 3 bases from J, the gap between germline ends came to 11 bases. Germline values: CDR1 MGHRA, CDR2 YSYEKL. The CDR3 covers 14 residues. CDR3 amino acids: CASSHRVDDTEAFF. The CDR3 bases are TGCGCCAGCAGCCACAGGGTGGACGACACTGAAGCTTTCTTT.

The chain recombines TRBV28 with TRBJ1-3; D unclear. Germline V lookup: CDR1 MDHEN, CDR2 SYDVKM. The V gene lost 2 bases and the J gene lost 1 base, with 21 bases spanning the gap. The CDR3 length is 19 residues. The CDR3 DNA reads TGTGCCAGCAGTTTAGACCCCCCTGGACTTGCGGGGTCTGGAAACACCATATATTTT. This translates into CASSLDPPGLAGSGNTIYF.

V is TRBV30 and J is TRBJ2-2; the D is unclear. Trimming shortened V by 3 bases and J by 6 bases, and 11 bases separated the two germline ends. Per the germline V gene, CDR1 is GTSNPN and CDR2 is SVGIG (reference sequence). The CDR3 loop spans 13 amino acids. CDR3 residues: CAWRRRGAGELFF. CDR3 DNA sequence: TGTGCCTGGAGGAGACGAGGTGCCGGGGAGCTGTTTTTT.

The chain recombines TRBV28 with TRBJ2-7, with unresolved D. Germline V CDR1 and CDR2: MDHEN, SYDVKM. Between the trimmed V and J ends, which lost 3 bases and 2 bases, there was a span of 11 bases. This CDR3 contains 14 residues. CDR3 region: CASSLVQLAYEQYF. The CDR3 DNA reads TGTGCCAGCAGTTTGGTACAGCTTGCCTACGAGCAGTACTTC.

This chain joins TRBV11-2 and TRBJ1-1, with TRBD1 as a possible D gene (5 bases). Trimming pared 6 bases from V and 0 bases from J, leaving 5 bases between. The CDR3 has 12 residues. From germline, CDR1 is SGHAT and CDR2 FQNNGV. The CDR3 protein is CASRTVNTEAFF. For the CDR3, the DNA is TGTGCCAGCAGGACAGTGAACACTGAAGCTTTCTTT.

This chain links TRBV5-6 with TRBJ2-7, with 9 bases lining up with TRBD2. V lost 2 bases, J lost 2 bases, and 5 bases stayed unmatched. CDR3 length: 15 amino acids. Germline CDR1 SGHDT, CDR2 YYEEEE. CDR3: CASSFSAGGTYEQYF. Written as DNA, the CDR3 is TGTGCCAGCAGCTTCTCAGCGGGGGGCACCTACGAGCAGTACTTC.

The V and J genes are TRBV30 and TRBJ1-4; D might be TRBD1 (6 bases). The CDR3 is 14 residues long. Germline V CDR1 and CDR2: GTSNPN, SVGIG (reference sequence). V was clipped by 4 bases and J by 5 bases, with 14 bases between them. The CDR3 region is CAWNRQAANEKLFF. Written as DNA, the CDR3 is TGTGCCTGGAACCGACAGGCCGCAAATGAAAAACTGTTTTTT.

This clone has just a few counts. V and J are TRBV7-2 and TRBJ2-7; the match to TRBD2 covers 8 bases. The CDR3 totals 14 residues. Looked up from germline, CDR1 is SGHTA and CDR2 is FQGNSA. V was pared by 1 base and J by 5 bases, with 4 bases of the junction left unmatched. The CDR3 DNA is TGTGCCAGCAGCTTAGGGACTAGCCTCAACGAGCAGTACTTC. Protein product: CASSLGTSLNEQYF.

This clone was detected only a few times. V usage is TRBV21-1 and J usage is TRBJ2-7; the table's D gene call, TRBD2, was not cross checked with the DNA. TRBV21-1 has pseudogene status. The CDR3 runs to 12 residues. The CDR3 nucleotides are TGTGCCAGCAGCAACGGCTCCTACGAGCAGTACTTC. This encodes CASSNGSYEQYF.

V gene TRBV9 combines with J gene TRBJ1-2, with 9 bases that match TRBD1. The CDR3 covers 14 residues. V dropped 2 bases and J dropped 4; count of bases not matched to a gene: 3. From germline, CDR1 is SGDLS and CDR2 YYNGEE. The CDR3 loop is CASSVGGQGYGYTF. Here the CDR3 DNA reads TGTGCCAGCAGCGTGGGGGGACAGGGCTATGGCTACACCTTC.

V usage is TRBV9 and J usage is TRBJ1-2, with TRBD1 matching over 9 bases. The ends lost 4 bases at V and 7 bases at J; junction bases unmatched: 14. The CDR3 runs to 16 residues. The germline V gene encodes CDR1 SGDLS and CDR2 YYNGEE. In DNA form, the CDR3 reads TGTGCCAGCAGCACGGACAGGGGCTGGGGAGCGGGTGGCTACACCTTC. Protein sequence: CASSTDRGWGAGGYTF.

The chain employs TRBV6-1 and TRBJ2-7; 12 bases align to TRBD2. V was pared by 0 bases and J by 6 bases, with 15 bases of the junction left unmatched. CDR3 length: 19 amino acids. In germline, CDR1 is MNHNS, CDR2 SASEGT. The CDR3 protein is CASSEAPGRTSGIVGEQYF. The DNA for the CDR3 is TGTGCCAGCAGTGAAGCGCCTGGCCGGACTAGCGGGATAGTTGGCGAGCAGTACTTC.

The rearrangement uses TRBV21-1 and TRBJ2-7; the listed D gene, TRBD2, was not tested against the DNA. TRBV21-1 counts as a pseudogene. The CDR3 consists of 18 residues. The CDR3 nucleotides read TGTGCCAGCAGCAAAGTCACTAGCGGGAGGGCCTCACGGTGGGAGCAGTACTTC. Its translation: CASSKVTSGRASRWEQYF.

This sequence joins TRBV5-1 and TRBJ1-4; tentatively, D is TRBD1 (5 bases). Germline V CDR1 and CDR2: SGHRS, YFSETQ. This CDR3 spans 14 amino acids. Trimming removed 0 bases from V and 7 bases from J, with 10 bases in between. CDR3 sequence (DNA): TGCGCCAGCAGCTTGGGTCAGGGAGGTGAAAAACTGTTTTTT. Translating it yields CASSLGQGGEKLFF.

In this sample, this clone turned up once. CDR3 residues: CATKRGNTEAFF. Here the CDR3 DNA reads TGTGCCACCAAGCGGGGGAACACTGAAGCTTTCTTT. The chain links TRBV19 to TRBJ1-1, with no clear D. This CDR3 region has 12 residues. V lost 10 bases, J lost 1 base, and 10 bases lay in between. CDR1 and CDR2 from the germline V gene are LNHDA and SQIVND (reference sequence).

CDR3 amino acids: CASSFEGAYEQYF. The CDR3 DNA reads as TGTGCCAGCAGTTTCGAGGGGGCCTACGAGCAGTACTTC. The chain combines TRBV27 with TRBJ2-7, with D possibly TRBD1 on 6 matching bases. V was shortened by 3 bases and J by 2 bases, with 8 bases between the two germline ends. Per the germline V gene, CDR1 is MNHEY and CDR2 is SMNVEV (reference sequence). This CDR3 comprises 13 residues.